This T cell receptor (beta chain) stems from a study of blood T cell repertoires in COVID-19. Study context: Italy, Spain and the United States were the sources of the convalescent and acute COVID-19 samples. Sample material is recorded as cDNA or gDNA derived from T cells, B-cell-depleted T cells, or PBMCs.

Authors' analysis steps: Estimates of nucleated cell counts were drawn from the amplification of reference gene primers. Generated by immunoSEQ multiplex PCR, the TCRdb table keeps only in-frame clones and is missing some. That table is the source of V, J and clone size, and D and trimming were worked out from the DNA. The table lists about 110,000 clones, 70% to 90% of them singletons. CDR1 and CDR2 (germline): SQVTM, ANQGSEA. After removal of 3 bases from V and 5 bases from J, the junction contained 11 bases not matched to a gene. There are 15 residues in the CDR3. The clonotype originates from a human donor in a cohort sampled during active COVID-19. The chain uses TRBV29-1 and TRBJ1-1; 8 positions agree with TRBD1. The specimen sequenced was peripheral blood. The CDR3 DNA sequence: TGCAGCGTTGACCGACAGGGGAAATTGAGGACTGAAGCTTTCTTT. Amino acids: CSVDRQGKLRTEAFF.